This T cell receptor beta chain was captured in a study of cytomegalovirus exposure and HLA in healthy donors. The PCR was carried out with 60 Vbeta primers and 13 Jbeta primers. Generated by immunoSEQ multiplex PCR, the TCRdb table keeps only in-frame clones and is missing some. The sample lists about 160,000 clones, approximately 80% occurring once. V gave up 2 bases and J gave up 0 bases, with 26 bases separating them. The CDR3 spans 20 residues. Germline values: CDR1 SGHKS, CDR2 YYEKEE (reference sequence). V and J are TRBV5-5 and TRBJ1-2; perhaps TRBD1 as D (6 bases). The receptor was derived from a male donor in good health and CMV-seropositive. Sequencing was carried out using PBMCs. The CDR3 DNA sequence: TGTGCCAGCAGCTTTCCCTCAGGACAGTATCGGGCCCAACCTAACTATGGCTACACCTTC. Protein product: CASSFPSGQYRAQPNYGYTF.